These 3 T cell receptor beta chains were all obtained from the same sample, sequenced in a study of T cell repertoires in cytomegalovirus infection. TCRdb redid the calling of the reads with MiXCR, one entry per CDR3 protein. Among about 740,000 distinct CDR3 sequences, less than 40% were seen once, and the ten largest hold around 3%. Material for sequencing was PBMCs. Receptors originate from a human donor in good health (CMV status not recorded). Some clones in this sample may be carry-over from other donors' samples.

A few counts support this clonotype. CDR3 residues: CASTPAGANTGELFF. The CDR3, as DNA: TGTGCCAGCACCCCCGCGGGGGCGAACACCGGGGAGCTGTTTTTT. The chain employs TRBV12-3 or TRBV12-4 and TRBJ2-2; the match to TRBD2 covers 7 bases. Trimming at V came to 7 bases and at J to 0 bases, leaving 5 bases not matched to a gene. The CDR3 runs to 15 residues.

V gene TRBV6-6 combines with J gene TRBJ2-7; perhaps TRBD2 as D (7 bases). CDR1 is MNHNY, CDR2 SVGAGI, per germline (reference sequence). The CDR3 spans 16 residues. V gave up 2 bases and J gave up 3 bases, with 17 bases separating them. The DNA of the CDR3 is TGTGCCAGCAGTTACCTCGGGGGGCGGAAAGACTACGAGCAGTACTTC. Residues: CASSYLGGRKDYEQYF.

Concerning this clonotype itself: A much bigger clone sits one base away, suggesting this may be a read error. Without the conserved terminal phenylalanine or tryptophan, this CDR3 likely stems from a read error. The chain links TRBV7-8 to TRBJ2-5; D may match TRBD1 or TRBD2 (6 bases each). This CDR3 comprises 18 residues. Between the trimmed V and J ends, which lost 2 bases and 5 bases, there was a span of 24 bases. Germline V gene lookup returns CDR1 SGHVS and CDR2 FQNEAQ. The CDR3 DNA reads TGTGCCAGCAGCTTATTACGGGGGCAGAGGGCCACAGATGAGACCCAGTACTCC. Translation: CASSLLRGQRATDETQYS.